Described below is a single T cell receptor beta chain sequence and its context. Its antigen remains unidentified. This sample is drawn from a study of cytomegalovirus exposure and HLA in healthy donors. Study-wide findings and caveats: Compared with the roughly 730-donor mean, an Asian-associated ancestry cluster reportedly had fewer N-insertions, according to a later analysis.

PCR was performed using 60 Vbeta and 13 Jbeta primers. Only in-frame clones appear in the TCRdb table, and some are missing; sequencing was by immunoSEQ multiplex PCR. This table has under 250,000 clones, 65% to 80% appearing once. The sequencing sample was made of PBMCs. This receptor was identified in a man aged 50-59 years in good health and CMV-seronegative.

CDR3 DNA: TGTGCCACCAGCAGGTCCACGGCGGGAGAGACCCAGTACTTC. This encodes CATSRSTAGETQYF. The chain recombines TRBV15 with TRBJ2-5, with D perhaps TRBD2 (5 bases). Trimming stripped 3 bases from V and 4 bases from J, with 12 bases between. The germline V gene has CDR1 LNHNV and CDR2 YYDKDF (reference sequence). The CDR3 length is 14 residues.